The rows below give T cell receptor beta chains drawn from one sample of a study of cytomegalovirus exposure and HLA in healthy donors. Repertoires were generated with immunoSEQ multiplex PCR, while TCRdb's copy carries only in-frame clones and drops some. The table lists 200,000 to 250,000 clones, roughly 82% of them singletons, with 5% to 6.5% in the top ten. Sequencing was carried out using PBMCs. These TCRs come from a woman aged 40 to 50 in good health and CMV-seropositive. CDR3s include the opening cysteine and the closing phenylalanine or tryptophan. Each record gives: J gene, V gene, D gene, clone size, CDR3 protein, CDR3 DNA. A D gene is named only where the DNA matches it firmly. Some rows have no size entry. The others give once, few or many, or a class for an expanded clone.

TRBJ1-5 | TRBV12-2 | - | - | CASPLRGQGRQPQHF | TGTGCAAGTCCCTTGAGGGGACAGGGCCGTCAGCCCCAGCATTTT
TRBJ2-2 | TRBV6-5 | TRBD1 | few | CASRRDRVTGELFF | TGTGCCAGCAGAAGGGACAGGGTCACCGGGGAGCTGTTTTTT
TRBJ1-2 | TRBV18 | - | - | CASSPGGGGYTF | TGTGCCAGCTCACCTGGGGGAGGCGGCTACACCTTC
TRBJ2-2 | TRBV4-2 | TRBD1 | few | CASSLEDREDGELFF | TGTGCCAGCAGCCTAGAGGACAGGGAGGACGGGGAGCTGTTTTTT
TRBJ1-1 | TRBV11-3 | - | few | CASSLGTGTEAFF | TGTGCCAGCAGCTTAGGCACGGGCACTGAAGCTTTCTTT
TRBJ1-5 | TRBV6-1 | - | few | CASSEAKGVDQPQHF | TGTGCCAGCAGTGAAGCAAAGGGGGTAGACCAGCCCCAGCATTTT
TRBJ1-1 | TRBV5-1 | TRBD1 | - | CASSPRQGNTEAFF | TGCGCCAGCAGCCCTAGACAGGGGAACACTGAAGCTTTCTTT
TRBJ1-1 | TRBV15 | - | - | CATSSGGPEAFF | TGTGCCACCAGCTCGGGAGGACCTGAAGCTTTCTTT
TRBJ2-5 | TRBV7-9 | TRBD2 | - | CASSSTSGRVGETQYF | TGTGCCAGCAGCTCGACTAGCGGGAGGGTCGGTGAGACCCAGTACTTC
TRBJ1-2 | TRBV19 | - | - | CASSIGQTNYGYTF | TGTGCCAGTAGTATAGGACAGACGAACTATGGCTACACCTTC
TRBJ1-1 | TRBV30 | - | - | CAWIALRGTEAFF | TGTGCCTGGATCGCTCTTCGGGGGACTGAAGCTTTCTTT
TRBJ1-2 | TRBV5-1 | TRBD1 | - | CASSLETGYGYGYTF | TGCGCCAGCAGCTTGGAGACAGGGTATGGCTATGGCTACACCTTC
TRBJ2-4 | TRBV5-4 | TRBD2 | - | CASSSGLAGGLDKNIQYF | TGTGCCAGCAGCTCGGGACTAGCGGGAGGGTTAGACAAAAACATTCAGTACTTC
TRBJ1-1 | TRBV4-1 | - | - | CASSPWGGPRNTEAFF | TGCGCCAGCAGCCCTTGGGGGGGCCCGAGGAACACTGAAGCTTTCTTT
TRBJ1-2 | TRBV5-6 | TRBD1 | - | CASSLGDRGNYGYTF | TGTGCCAGCAGCTTGGGGGACAGGGGAAACTATGGCTACACCTTC
TRBJ2-7 | TRBV19 | TRBD1 | - | CASSTPGTGGEQYF | TGTGCCAGTAGTACCCCCGGAACAGGGGGTGAGCAGTACTTC
TRBJ2-2 | TRBV6-1 | - | - | CASGTGTLRTGELFF | TGTGCCAGCGGGACCGGGACATTAAGGACCGGGGAGCTGTTTTTT
TRBJ2-1 | TRBV7-9 | TRBD1 | few | CASERQGSNEQFF | TGTGCCAGCGAGCGACAGGGGTCCAATGAGCAGTTCTTC
TRBJ1-6 | TRBV11-3 | - | - | CASSLDRNSPLHF | TGTGCCAGCAGCTTAGATCGGAATTCACCCCTCCACTTT
TRBJ2-3 | TRBV7-2 | TRBD2 | - | CASSFGSGGYTDTQYF | TGTGCCAGCAGCTTCGGTAGCGGGGGATACACAGATACGCAGTATTTT
TRBJ2-3 | TRBV7-2 | - | few | CASRGRRTDTQYF | TGTGCCAGCAGGGGCCGACGCACAGATACGCAGTATTTT
TRBJ2-7 | TRBV4-3 | TRBD2 | - | CASSQDPPAGGPYEQYF | TGCGCCAGCAGCCAAGATCCGCCAGCGGGAGGGCCGTACGAGCAGTACTTC
TRBJ1-1 | TRBV23-1 | - | - | CATKTPNTEAFF | TGCGCCACGAAAACACCGAACACTGAAGCTTTCTTT